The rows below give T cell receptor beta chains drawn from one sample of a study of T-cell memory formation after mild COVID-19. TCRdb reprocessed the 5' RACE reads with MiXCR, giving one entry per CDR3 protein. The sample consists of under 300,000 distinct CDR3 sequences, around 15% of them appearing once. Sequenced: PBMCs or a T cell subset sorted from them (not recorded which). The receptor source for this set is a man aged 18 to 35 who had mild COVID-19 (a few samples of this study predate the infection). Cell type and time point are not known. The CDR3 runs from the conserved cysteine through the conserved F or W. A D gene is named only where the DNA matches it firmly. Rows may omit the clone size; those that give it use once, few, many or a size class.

cdr3_nt: TGTGCCAGCAGTGGGGGCCCAAGGTCTGAAGCTTTCTTT; cdr3_aa: CASSGGPRSEAFF; v_call: TRBV2; d_call: -; clone_size: -; j_call: TRBJ1-1
cdr3_nt: TGTGCCAGCAGACGCCGGGATCTCCCCTACAATGAGCAGTTCTTC; cdr3_aa: CASRRRDLPYNEQFF; v_call: TRBV6-5; d_call: -; clone_size: -; j_call: TRBJ2-1
cdr3_nt: TGTGCCAGCAGTCTTCGGGGGAGGGAGACCCAGTACTTC; cdr3_aa: CASSLRGRETQYF; v_call: TRBV12-3/TRBV12-4; d_call: -; clone_size: many; j_call: TRBJ2-5
cdr3_nt: TGCGCCAGCAGCCAAGCCGGACTAGCAAGCATTCAGTACTTC; cdr3_aa: CASSQAGLASIQYF; v_call: TRBV4-3; d_call: TRBD2; clone_size: -; j_call: TRBJ2-4
cdr3_nt: TGTGCATTAGATACGCAGTATTTT; cdr3_aa: CALDTQYF; v_call: TRBV7-9; d_call: -; clone_size: few; j_call: TRBJ2-3
cdr3_nt: TGTGCCAGCAGCTTAAGTGCAGCTCTTCAGCCAAGGGATTCACCCCTCCACTTT; cdr3_aa: CASSLSAALQPRDSPLHF; v_call: TRBV7-2; d_call: -; clone_size: -; j_call: TRBJ1-6
cdr3_nt: TGCGCCAGCAGCCAAGTAGGGGACAAGGAAGCTTTCTTT; cdr3_aa: CASSQVGDKEAFF; v_call: TRBV4-1; d_call: -; clone_size: -; j_call: TRBJ1-1
cdr3_nt: TGTGCCAGCAGCTTGGTAGGCAGTCTTTACACCTTC; cdr3_aa: CASSLVGSLYTF; v_call: TRBV5-5; d_call: -; clone_size: -; j_call: TRBJ1-2
cdr3_nt: TGTGCCAGCAGCCCACTAGCGGACAGCACAGATACGCAGTATTTT; cdr3_aa: CASSPLADSTDTQYF; v_call: TRBV7-6; d_call: TRBD2; clone_size: -; j_call: TRBJ2-3
cdr3_nt: TGTGCCAGCAGCGTAGCTCCGCGGGGGGGCCAGGGCGATGAGCAGTTCTTC; cdr3_aa: CASSVAPRGGQGDEQFF; v_call: TRBV9; d_call: TRBD2; clone_size: -; j_call: TRBJ2-1
cdr3_nt: TGTGCCAGCAGCCCAACTGCTAGCGGGGGGGAAGAGACCCAGTACTTC; cdr3_aa: CASSPTASGGEETQYF; v_call: TRBV7-2; d_call: TRBD2; clone_size: -; j_call: TRBJ2-5
cdr3_nt: TGTGCCAGCAGCTTTCTGGGAGGGGCGAACACTGAAGCTTTCTTT; cdr3_aa: CASSFLGGANTEAFF; v_call: TRBV7-2; d_call: -; clone_size: few; j_call: TRBJ1-1
cdr3_nt: TGCAGCCCTGACAGGGAAGAGACCCAGTACTTC; cdr3_aa: CSPDREETQYF; v_call: TRBV20-1; d_call: TRBD1; clone_size: many; j_call: TRBJ2-5
cdr3_nt: TGTGCCAGCAGCCCGGACGGAGGCTATAATTCACCCCTCCACTTT; cdr3_aa: CASSPDGGYNSPLHF; v_call: TRBV5-6; d_call: -; clone_size: few; j_call: TRBJ1-6
cdr3_nt: TGTGCCAGCAGTTTTATTGGACAGGGGAATCAGCCCCAGCATTTT; cdr3_aa: CASSFIGQGNQPQHF; v_call: TRBV12-3/TRBV12-4; d_call: TRBD1; clone_size: -; j_call: TRBJ1-5
cdr3_nt: TGTGCCAGCAGCCAAGATCGTTTAGGATTAGGGATCTATGGCTACACCTTC; cdr3_aa: CASSQDRLGLGIYGYTF; v_call: TRBV3-1; d_call: -; clone_size: -; j_call: TRBJ1-2
cdr3_nt: TGTGCCTGGAGTCTCGAGGGACTATCGGATACGCAGTATTTT; cdr3_aa: CAWSLEGLSDTQYF; v_call: TRBV30; d_call: TRBD2; clone_size: -; j_call: TRBJ2-3
cdr3_nt: TGTGCCAGCAGCTTACAGAGCAATCAGCCCCAGCATTTT; cdr3_aa: CASSLQSNQPQHF; v_call: TRBV7-2; d_call: -; clone_size: -; j_call: TRBJ1-5
cdr3_nt: TGTGCCGTACAGGGACTAGAGGTGGAGACCCAGTACTTC; cdr3_aa: CAVQGLEVETQYF; v_call: TRBV7-9; d_call: TRBD2; clone_size: many; j_call: TRBJ2-5
cdr3_nt: TGTGCCAGCAGTTTAGGGGGGACCCGAGGGAACACTGAAGCTTTCTTT; cdr3_aa: CASSLGGTRGNTEAFF; v_call: TRBV12-3/TRBV12-4; d_call: -; clone_size: few; j_call: TRBJ1-1
cdr3_nt: TGTGCCAGCAACTCCCGGGACAGGTTAGAGACCCAGTACTTC; cdr3_aa: CASNSRDRLETQYF; v_call: TRBV12-3/TRBV12-4; d_call: TRBD1; clone_size: few; j_call: TRBJ2-5
cdr3_nt: TGTGCCAGCAGCTTAGAATCCCAGGGGGCTGGGGAGACCCAGTACTTC; cdr3_aa: CASSLESQGAGETQYF; v_call: TRBV7-6; d_call: TRBD1; clone_size: few; j_call: TRBJ2-5
cdr3_nt: TGTGCCAGCAGCTTAGGGGGCAGGGGGGCCTCACCCCTCCACTTT; cdr3_aa: CASSLGGRGASPLHF; v_call: TRBV7-9; d_call: TRBD1; clone_size: few; j_call: TRBJ1-6
cdr3_nt: TGTGCCAGCAGTCTGGACGCCTGGGGACAAGTACCTGGGGCCAACGTCCTGACTTTC; cdr3_aa: CASSLDAWGQVPGANVLTF; v_call: TRBV25-1; d_call: -; clone_size: -; j_call: TRBJ2-6
cdr3_nt: TGTGCCAGCAGCGCGCTGAGGGCTAGCGGGGGGGATACTCAAGAGACCCAGTACTTC; cdr3_aa: CASSALRASGGDTQETQYF; v_call: TRBV21-1; d_call: -; clone_size: few; j_call: TRBJ2-5
cdr3_nt: TGCAGTGCTTACCTGGGGGGCGGAGAGACCCAGTACTTC; cdr3_aa: CSAYLGGGETQYF; v_call: TRBV20-1; d_call: -; clone_size: few; j_call: TRBJ2-5
cdr3_nt: TGTGCCAGCAGCCCAGGACGTAGCACAGATACGCAGTATTTT; cdr3_aa: CASSPGRSTDTQYF; v_call: TRBV11-2; d_call: -; clone_size: -; j_call: TRBJ2-3
cdr3_nt: TGTGCCAGCAGTTCCTCGGACACCAACACTGAAGCTTTCTTT; cdr3_aa: CASSSSDTNTEAFF; v_call: TRBV12-3/TRBV12-4; d_call: -; clone_size: many; j_call: TRBJ1-1
cdr3_nt: TGCAGTGCTAGAGGACTAGCTCTCACCTACGAGCAGTACTTC; cdr3_aa: CSARGLALTYEQYF; v_call: TRBV20-1; d_call: TRBD2; clone_size: few; j_call: TRBJ2-7
cdr3_nt: TGTGCCAGCAGTTTACCAAGCGGACAGGGTATCGGCTACACCTTC; cdr3_aa: CASSLPSGQGIGYTF; v_call: TRBV28; d_call: TRBD1; clone_size: -; j_call: TRBJ1-2
cdr3_nt: TGTGCCAGCAGCGTATCCCCAGACCCAGATACGCAGTATTTT; cdr3_aa: CASSVSPDPDTQYF; v_call: TRBV9; d_call: -; clone_size: few; j_call: TRBJ2-3
cdr3_nt: TGTGCCACCAGTGGGTGGTGGGGAGATACGCAGTATTTT; cdr3_aa: CATSGWWGDTQYF; v_call: TRBV15; d_call: -; clone_size: few; j_call: TRBJ2-3
cdr3_nt: TGTGCCATCAGTGATTGGGGGCCCTATGGCTACACCTTC; cdr3_aa: CAISDWGPYGYTF; v_call: TRBV10-3; d_call: -; clone_size: -; j_call: TRBJ1-2
cdr3_nt: TGTGCCACCAGCAGCGGGACAGGGGACATCCGTATGGATGAGCAGTTCTTC; cdr3_aa: CATSSGTGDIRMDEQFF; v_call: TRBV15; d_call: TRBD1; clone_size: -; j_call: TRBJ2-1
cdr3_nt: TGCGCCAGCAGCCGACAGGGTAGCTCCTACGAGCAGTACTTC; cdr3_aa: CASSRQGSSYEQYF; v_call: TRBV5-1; d_call: TRBD1; clone_size: many; j_call: TRBJ2-7
cdr3_nt: TGCGCCAGCAGCTGGAGGGCGGAAGGCCAATCAGATACGCAGTATTTT; cdr3_aa: CASSWRAEGQSDTQYF; v_call: TRBV4-3; d_call: -; clone_size: few; j_call: TRBJ2-3
cdr3_nt: TGCGCCAGCAGCCAAGGGCGGCTAGCGGGAAATTCAGATACGCAGTATTTT; cdr3_aa: CASSQGRLAGNSDTQYF; v_call: TRBV4-3; d_call: TRBD2; clone_size: once; j_call: TRBJ2-3
cdr3_nt: TGCGCCAGCAGCTATTATAGCACAGATACGCAGTATTTT; cdr3_aa: CASSYYSTDTQYF; v_call: TRBV5-1; d_call: -; clone_size: -; j_call: TRBJ2-3